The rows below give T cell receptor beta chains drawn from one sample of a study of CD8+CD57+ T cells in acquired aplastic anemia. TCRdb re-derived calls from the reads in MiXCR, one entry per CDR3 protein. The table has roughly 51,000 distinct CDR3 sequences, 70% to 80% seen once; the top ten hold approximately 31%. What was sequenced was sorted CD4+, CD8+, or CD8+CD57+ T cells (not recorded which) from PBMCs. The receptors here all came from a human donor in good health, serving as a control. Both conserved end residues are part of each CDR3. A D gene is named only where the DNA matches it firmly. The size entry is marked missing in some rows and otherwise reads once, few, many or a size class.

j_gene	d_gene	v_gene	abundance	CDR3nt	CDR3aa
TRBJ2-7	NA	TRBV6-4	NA	TGTGCCATCAGTGCCGGACTCGGCCCCTACGAGCAGTACTTC	CAISAGLGPYEQYF
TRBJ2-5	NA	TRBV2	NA	TGTGCCAGCAATCTGGAAGAGACCCAGTACTTC	CASNLEETQYF
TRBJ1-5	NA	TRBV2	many	TGTGCCAGCAGCTTGACGACAGGCCCTGGCCAGCCCCAGCATTTT	CASSLTTGPGQPQHF
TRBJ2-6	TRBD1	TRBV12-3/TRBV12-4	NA	TGTGCCAGCAGTTTAGGACAGGGGGGCTCTGGGGCCAACGTCCTGACTTTC	CASSLGQGGSGANVLTF
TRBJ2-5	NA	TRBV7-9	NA	TGTGCCAGCAGCTTAGCAGGGGCAGAGACCCAGTACTTC	CASSLAGAETQYF
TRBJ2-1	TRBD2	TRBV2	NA	TGTGCCAGCAGTCAAAGGGAGGGTGAGAAGCAGTTCTTC	CASSQREGEKQFF
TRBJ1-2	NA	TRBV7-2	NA	TGTGCCAGCAGCACAGACCCGACTACCTATGGCTACACCTTC	CASSTDPTTYGYTF
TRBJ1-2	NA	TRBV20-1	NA	TGCAGTGCTAGTGCTCAGGGGAAAGGTGGCTACACCTTC	CSASAQGKGGYTF
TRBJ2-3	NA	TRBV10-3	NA	TGTGCCATCAGTGAGTCATCAGGGGCAGATACGCAGTATTTT	CAISESSGADTQYF
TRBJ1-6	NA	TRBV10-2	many	TGCGCCAGCAGTGAGGCTGTTCGAAGGGAACCCCTCCACTTT	CASSEAVRREPLHF
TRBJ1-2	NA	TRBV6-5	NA	TGTGCCAGCAGTTACTCCGGGGACTACTATGGCTACACCTTC	CASSYSGDYYGYTF
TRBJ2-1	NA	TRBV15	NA	TGTGCCACCAGCACCGACATTCCAGGAGGGCACAATGAGCAGTTCTTC	CATSTDIPGGHNEQFF
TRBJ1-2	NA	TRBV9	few	TGTGCCAGCAGCCCGATGGGGGACGGGCAACATGGCTACACCTTC	CASSPMGDGQHGYTF
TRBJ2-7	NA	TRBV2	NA	TGTGCCAGCAGCCCAGGCCAGGTTGTGTACGAGCAGTACTTC	CASSPGQVVYEQYF
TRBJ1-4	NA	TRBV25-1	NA	TGTGCCAGCAGTGGGGACACGAATGAAAAACTGTTTTTT	CASSGDTNEKLFF
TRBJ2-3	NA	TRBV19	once	TGTGCCAGTAGTGGGTGGAGGGGGGGAACAGATACGCAGTATTTT	CASSGWRGGTDTQYF
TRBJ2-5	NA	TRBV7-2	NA	TGTGCCAGCAGTCCCAGGACCCAAGAGACCCAGTACTTC	CASSPRTQETQYF
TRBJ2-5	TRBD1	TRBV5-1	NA	TGCGCCAGCAGCTCGGGACAGATCCAAGAGACCCAGTACTTC	CASSSGQIQETQYF
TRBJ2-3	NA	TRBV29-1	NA	TGCAGCGCCACAACAGGGTTCAACACAGATACGCAGTATTTT	CSATTGFNTDTQYF
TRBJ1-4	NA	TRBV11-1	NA	TGTGCCAGCAGCTTTCAGGGCTTCGGGGATGAAAAACTGTTTTTT	CASSFQGFGDEKLFF
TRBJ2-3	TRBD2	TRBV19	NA	TGTGCCAGTAGACGACTAGCGGGAGTGGGAGATACGCAGTATTTT	CASRRLAGVGDTQYF
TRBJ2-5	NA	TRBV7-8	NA	TGTGCCAGCAGCCACGGTGTCATACAAGAGACCCAGTACTTC	CASSHGVIQETQYF
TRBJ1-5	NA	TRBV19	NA	TGTGCCAGCCAGGAGGGTTGGGGTAGCAATCAGCCCCAGCATTTT	CASQEGWGSNQPQHF
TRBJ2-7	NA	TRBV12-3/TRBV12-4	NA	TGTGCCAGCAGCTCCCGATTCCACGAGCAGTACTTC	CASSSRFHEQYF
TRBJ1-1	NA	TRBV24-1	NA	TGTGCCACCAGTAGGCAGGGATGGACTGAAGCTTTCTTT	CATSRQGWTEAFF
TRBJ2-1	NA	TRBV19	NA	TGTGCCAGTAGTATAGATCCCCATGAGCAGTTCTTC	CASSIDPHEQFF
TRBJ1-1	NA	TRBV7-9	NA	TGTGCCAGCAGCTCGACAGTGAACACTGAAGCTTTCTTT	CASSSTVNTEAFF
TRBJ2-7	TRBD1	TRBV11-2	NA	TGTGCCAGCAGTGGCCGGGACAGGGGGCACTACGAGCAGTACTTC	CASSGRDRGHYEQYF
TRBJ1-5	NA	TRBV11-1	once	TGTGCCAGCAGCTTAGGGTGGGCAGGGTTGAGCAATCAGCCCCAGCATTTT	CASSLGWAGLSNQPQHF
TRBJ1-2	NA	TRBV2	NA	TGTGCCAGCTGGGGGGCAGGCTATGGCTACACCTTC	CASWGAGYGYTF
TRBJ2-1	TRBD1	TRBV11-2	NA	TGTGCCAGCAGCTCCCTTGACAGGGTAGGTGAGCAGTTCTTC	CASSSLDRVGEQFF
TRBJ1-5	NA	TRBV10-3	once	TGTGCCATCCGGGCCGAGGGGAATCAGCCCCAGCATTTT	CAIRAEGNQPQHF
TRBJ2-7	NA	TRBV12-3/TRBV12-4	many	TGTGCCAGCAGTTTCTTCTGGCCACCCTACGAGCAGTACTTC	CASSFFWPPYEQYF
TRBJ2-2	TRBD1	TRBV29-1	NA	TGCAGCGGACTAAAGACAGGGACCACCGGGGAGCTGTTTTTT	CSGLKTGTTGELFF
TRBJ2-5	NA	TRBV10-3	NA	TGTGCCACGACCCGGGGGCAAAGCCAAGAGACCCAGTACTTC	CATTRGQSQETQYF
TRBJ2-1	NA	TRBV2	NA	TGTGCCAGGAAGGCGGGGGCCTCCTACAATGAGCAGTTCTTC	CARKAGASYNEQFF
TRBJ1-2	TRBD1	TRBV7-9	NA	TGTGCCAGCAACCCGGGACAGGGCGGCTACACCTTC	CASNPGQGGYTF
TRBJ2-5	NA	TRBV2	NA	TGTGCCAGCAGGGGGCATAACCAAGAGACCCAGTACTTC	CASRGHNQETQYF
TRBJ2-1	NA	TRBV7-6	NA	TGTGCCAGCAGCTTACGTCCCGGAACCCCTACCTGGGTCTCCTACAATGAGCAGTTCTTC	CASSLRPGTPTWVSYNEQFF
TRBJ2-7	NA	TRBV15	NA	TGTGCCACCAGCAGAGATTGGGGCGGGACCTACGAGCAGTACTTC	CATSRDWGGTYEQYF
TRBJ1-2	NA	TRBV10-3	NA	TGTGCCATTTCGGAGACAGATGGCTACACCTTC	CAISETDGYTF
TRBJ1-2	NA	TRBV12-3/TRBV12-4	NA	TGTGCCAGCAGTGGGGGCGTGGGGGCTATCTATGGCTACACCTTC	CASSGGVGAIYGYTF
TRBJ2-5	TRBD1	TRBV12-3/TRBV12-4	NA	TGTGCCAGCAGTCTCACACAGGGGTTTGAGGGGACCCAGTACTTC	CASSLTQGFEGTQYF
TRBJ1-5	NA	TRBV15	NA	TGTGCCACCAGCAGCCCCCATGCGCCCCAGCATTTT	CATSSPHAPQHF